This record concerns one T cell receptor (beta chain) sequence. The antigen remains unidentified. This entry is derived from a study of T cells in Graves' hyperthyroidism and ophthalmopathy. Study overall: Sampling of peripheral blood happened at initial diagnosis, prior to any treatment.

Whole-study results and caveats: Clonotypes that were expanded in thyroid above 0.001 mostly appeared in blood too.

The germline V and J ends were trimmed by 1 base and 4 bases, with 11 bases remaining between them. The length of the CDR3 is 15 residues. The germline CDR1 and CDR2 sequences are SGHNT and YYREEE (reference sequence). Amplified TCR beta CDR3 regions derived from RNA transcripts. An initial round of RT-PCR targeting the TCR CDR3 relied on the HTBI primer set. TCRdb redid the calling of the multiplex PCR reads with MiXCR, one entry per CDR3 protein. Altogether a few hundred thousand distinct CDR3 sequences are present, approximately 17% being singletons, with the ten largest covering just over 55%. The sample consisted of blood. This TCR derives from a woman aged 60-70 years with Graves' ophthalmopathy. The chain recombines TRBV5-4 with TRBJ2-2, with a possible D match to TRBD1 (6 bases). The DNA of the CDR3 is TGTGCCAGCAGCTTGACAGGGTCGAGCACCGGGGAGCTGTTTTTT. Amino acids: CASSLTGSSTGELFF.